This T cell receptor beta chain was captured in a study of blood T cell repertoires in COVID-19. The wider study: The origin of the acute and convalescent COVID-19 samples was the United States, Italy and Spain. Sources were T cells, B-cell-depleted T cells, or PBMCs; the material itself was cDNA or gDNA.

In the original workflow: Nucleated cell counts were estimated from reference gene primer amplification. The repertoire was sequenced with immunoSEQ multiplex PCR; TCRdb's copy has only in-frame clones and lacks some. The V and J calls and the clone size are those of that table, but D and trimming were determined from the DNA. Of roughly 250,000 clones in the sample, about 80% were seen once. With 2 bases removed from V and 5 bases from J, the gap between germline ends came to 7 bases. In germline, CDR1 is SGHNT, CDR2 YENEEA. The CDR3 runs 13 residues. This receptor was taken from a man over 45 with active or convalescent COVID-19. Sequenced input: peripheral blood. This chain connects TRBV11-3 to TRBJ2-1, with D tentatively TRBD1 (5 bases). The CDR3 sequence is CASSLRGNNEQFF. The DNA for the CDR3 is TGTGCCAGCAGCTTAAGGGGAAACAATGAGCAGTTCTTC.